This record looks at one TCR beta chain sequence and its context. The entry originates in a study of T cell repertoires in ileal Crohn's disease. The CDR3 extends over 16 amino acids. Libraries were prepared by immunoSEQ multiplex PCR; TCRdb keeps only in-frame clonotypes and omits some of them. The sample has 5,500 to 8,000 clones, more than 65% seen once. The sequence was obtained from an adult with Crohn's disease. The sample comprised ileal tissue. This chain connects TRBV12-2 to TRBJ1-5. TRBV12-2 is assigned pseudogene status. The CDR3 region is CASRPNGLDGDQPQHF. The CDR3 coding sequence is TGTGCAAGTCGTCCTAACGGGCTCGACGGGGATCAGCCCCAGCATTTT.